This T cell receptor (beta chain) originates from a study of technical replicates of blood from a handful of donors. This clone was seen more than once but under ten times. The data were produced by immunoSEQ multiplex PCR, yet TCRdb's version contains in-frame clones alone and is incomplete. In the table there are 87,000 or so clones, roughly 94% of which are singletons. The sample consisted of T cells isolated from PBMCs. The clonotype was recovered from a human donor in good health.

The CDR3 reads CAWSQGQSLQPQHF. Here the CDR3 DNA reads TGTGCCTGGAGTCAAGGACAGTCCCTACAGCCCCAGCATTTT. The chain uses TRBV30 and TRBJ1-5; tentatively, D is TRBD1 (6 bases). Germline CDR1 GTSNPN, CDR2 SVGIG (reference sequence). The CDR3 runs to 14 residues. Trimming removed 2 bases at V and 7 bases at J, with 15 bases between.